The rows below give T cell receptor beta chains drawn from one sample of a study of OX40 agonist ivuxolimab in advanced cancers. Sequencing used immunoSEQ multiplex PCR; TCRdb keeps in-frame clones, though not all of them. The data contain more than 20,000 clones, about 83% of them seen just once; the ten biggest clones take up about 18%. Sample: CD4+ or CD8+ T cells sorted from blood, taken in a trial of the OX40 agonist ivuxolimab. These receptors all come from an adult with an advanced solid tumor such as melanoma, head and neck, liver or kidney cancer. The CDR3 runs from the conserved cysteine through the conserved F or W. A D gene is named only where the DNA matches it firmly. Clone size appears in some rows only: once, few, many, or a class for an expanded clone.

TRBV7-8	once	-	TRBJ2-7	CASSLDSDTYSYEQYF	TGTGCCAGCAGCTTAGACTCGGACACCTACTCCTACGAGCAGTACTTC
TRBV5-5	few	TRBD1	TRBJ1-5	CASSPGTGGNQPQHF	TGTGCCAGCAGCCCCGGGACAGGGGGAAATCAGCCCCAGCATTTT
TRBV5-6	-	TRBD1	TRBJ2-3	CASSWGQSTDTQYF	TGTGCCAGCAGCTGGGGACAGAGCACAGATACGCAGTATTTT
TRBV18	-	-	TRBJ2-7	CASSPLRSGEQYF	TGTGCCAGCTCACCACTGAGGTCCGGCGAGCAGTACTTC
TRBV18	few	-	TRBJ2-7	CASSTTDRSEQYF	TGTGCCAGCTCAACCACCGACAGGAGCGAGCAGTACTTC
TRBV4-2	medium-sized	-	TRBJ2-5	CASSQDRGGQETQYF	TGTGCCAGCAGCCAAGATAGGGGGGGGCAAGAGACCCAGTACTTC
TRBV30	-	TRBD1	TRBJ2-7	CAWSRDSGYEQYF	TGTGCCTGGTCTCGGGACAGCGGCTACGAGCAGTACTTC
TRBV7-2	-	-	TRBJ2-7	CASSLAGSPYVEQYF	TGTGCCAGCAGCTTAGCGGGCTCCCCCTACGTCGAGCAGTACTTC
TRBV11-3	-	TRBD2	TRBJ2-1	CASSGLAGYNEQFF	TGTGCCAGCAGCGGACTAGCGGGTTACAATGAGCAGTTCTTC
TRBV25-1	-	TRBD2	TRBJ2-5	CASSEFSGGIQETQYF	TGTGCCAGCAGTGAGTTTAGCGGGGGAATCCAAGAGACCCAGTACTTC
TRBV27	-	-	TRBJ1-5	CASSPGVPNQPQHF	TGTGCCAGCAGCCCAGGGGTACCCAATCAGCCCCAGCATTTT
TRBV19	once	-	TRBJ1-4	CASIAGDMKKLFF	TGTGCCAGTATTGCGGGTGATATGAAAAAACTGTTTTTT
TRBV12-5	-	TRBD2	TRBJ2-3	CASGPPGLAGEADTQYF	TGTGCTAGTGGTCCGCCCGGACTAGCGGGAGAAGCAGATACGCAGTATTTT
TRBV7-2	few	-	TRBJ1-5	CASSFQHKFNQPQHF	TGTGCCAGCAGCTTTCAGCACAAATTCAATCAGCCCCAGCATTTT
TRBV30	few	-	TRBJ1-1	CAWRGTYEAFF	TGTGCCTGGAGGGGGACATATGAAGCTTTCTTT
TRBV28	large	-	TRBJ2-7	CASSLDKDLSYEQYF	TGTGCCAGCAGCCTGGACAAAGACCTCTCCTACGAGCAGTACTTC
TRBV2	few	TRBD1	TRBJ1-1	CASSVGQGNTEAFF	TGTGCCAGCAGTGTGGGACAGGGGAACACTGAAGCTTTCTTT
TRBV5-1	-	-	TRBJ1-1	CASSPGNTEAFF	TGCGCCAGCAGCCCGGGGAACACTGAAGCTTTCTTT
TRBV4-2	once	TRBD1	TRBJ2-1	CASSGTGGWNEQFF	TGTGCCAGCAGCGGGACAGGGGGCTGGAATGAGCAGTTCTTC
TRBV27	-	-	TRBJ2-2	CASSLSGGELFF	TGTGCCAGCAGTTTATCGGGCGGGGAGCTGTTTTTT
TRBV2	-	TRBD1	TRBJ2-7	CASSGGTAAQYF	TGTGCCAGCAGTGGGGGGACAGCCGCGCAGTACTTC
TRBV5-1	-	-	TRBJ2-7	CASSPSRAAYSYEQYF	TGCGCCAGCAGCCCCTCCCGGGCAGCGTACTCCTACGAGCAGTACTTC